This entry lists 28 T cell receptor beta chains sequenced from one sample in a study of Ad26.COV2.S vaccination and SARS-CoV-2 variants. Noted treatment: some 20 received Ad26.COV2.S at low or high dose, single or two shots; about 5 received placebo; per-sample allocation not given. Day 63 following the first vaccine or placebo injection was when the samples were taken. Using immunoSEQ multiplex PCR, the repertoire was profiled, and TCRdb retains in-frame clones only, with some absent. The sample yields approximately 500,000 clones, roughly 89% seen once. The sequences come from peripheral blood, collected in a trial of Ad26.COV2.S vaccine versus placebo. The receptors shown here come from a person aged 18-60 years who received the Ad26.COV2.S COVID-19 vaccine or a placebo.

The genes are TRBV30 and TRBJ2-7, with D perhaps matching TRBD2 (5 bases). With 3 bases removed from V and 2 bases from J, the gap between germline ends came to 11 bases. CDR3 length: 13 residues. CDR1 and CDR2 (germline): GTSNPN, SVGIG (reference sequence). DNA of the CDR3: TGTGCCTGGAGGACTAACCCGGCCTACGAGCAGTACTTC. Encoded protein: CAWRTNPAYEQYF.

This rearrangement joins TRBV6-2 or TRBV6-3 to TRBJ2-7; D gene uncertain. CDR3 length: 16 residues. CDR1 is MNHEY and CDR2 is SVGEGT in the germline V gene. Trimming stripped 2 bases from V and 0 bases from J, with 14 bases between. As DNA, the CDR3 is TGTGCCAGCAGTTACGGTGTTGGCAGACCCTCCTACGAGCAGTACTTC. Protein: CASSYGVGRPSYEQYF.

This clone was recorded a few times. The chain links TRBV7-9 to TRBJ1-5; no clear D gene. The CDR3 runs 12 residues. Germline CDR1 and CDR2: SEHNR and FQNEAQ (reference sequence). The V end was cut by 5 bases, the J end by 4 bases, with 6 bases between. CDR3 in DNA: TGTGCCAGCAGCCAGAGTAATCAGCCCCAGCATTTT. Encoded protein: CASSQSNQPQHF.

V usage is TRBV3-1 (or the pseudogene TRBV3-2) and J usage is TRBJ2-4; D gene ambiguous. From germline, CDR1 is LGHDT and CDR2 YNNKEL (reference sequence). V was pared by 1 base and J by 0 bases, with 13 bases between. The CDR3 is 17 amino acids. The CDR3 loop reads CASSQAARLLAKNIQYF. The DNA for the CDR3 is TGTGCCAGCAGCCAAGCTGCGCGTCTTCTAGCCAAAAACATTCAGTACTTC.

The chain links TRBV27 to TRBJ1-3; no clear D gene. The germline gives CDR1 MNHEY, CDR2 SMNVEV (reference sequence). Trimming removed 5 bases at V and 0 bases at J, with 8 bases between. This CDR3 is 14 amino acids long. The CDR3 DNA reads TGTGCCAGCAGTCCCCGGGTCTCTGGAAACACCATATATTTT. Encoded protein: CASSPRVSGNTIYF.

V gene TRBV12-3 or TRBV12-4 combines with J gene TRBJ2-1; 12 positions match TRBD2. The CDR3 has 13 amino acids. J lost 7 bases, V lost 10 bases, and 5 bases had no gene match. The DNA of the CDR3 is TGTGCCACTGCGACTAGCGGGAGTAATGAGCAGTTCTTC. Translated: CATATSGSNEQFF.

The J gene is TRBJ2-7, the V gene TRBV9, with D unclear. V was clipped by 4 bases and J by 4 bases, with 15 bases between them. CDR1 and CDR2 (germline): SGDLS, YYNGEE. The CDR3 has 14 amino acids. The CDR3 spells CASSPSWVGYEQYF. The CDR3 bases are TGTGCCAGCAGCCCCTCTTGGGTGGGGTACGAGCAGTACTTC.

V and J are TRBV6-1 and TRBJ2-7, with no clear D. Trimming pared 3 bases from V and 10 bases from J, leaving 16 bases between. The CDR3 length is 13 residues. Germline CDR1 reads MNHNS; CDR2 reads SASEGT. The CDR3 here is CASSDRKGSDQYF. The CDR3 DNA sequence: TGTGCCAGCAGTGACCGTAAGGGCAGCGACCAGTACTTC.

The chain joins TRBV19 to TRBJ1-3; 8 bases are shared with TRBD1. Germline V gene sequence: CDR1 LNHDA, CDR2 SQIVND (reference sequence). This CDR3 contains 15 residues. V was clipped by 6 bases and J by 5 bases; unmatched bases: 9. Written as DNA, the CDR3 is TGTGCCAGTAGGACCGACAGGGGTAGAAGAAACACCATATATTTT. Translation gives CASRTDRGRRNTIYF.

CDR3 sequence: CASSSYSNQPQHF. DNA of the CDR3: TGTGCCAGCAGCTCATATAGCAATCAGCCCCAGCATTTT. This chain links TRBV3-1 (or the pseudogene TRBV3-2) with TRBJ1-5; D not resolved. The CDR3 length is 13 residues. The V end was cut by 5 bases, the J end by 0 bases, with 5 bases between. In germline, CDR1 is LGHDT, CDR2 YNNKEL (reference sequence).

The genes are TRBV7-9 and TRBJ2-5; 8 bases are a match to TRBD2. The trim removed 4 bases at V and 2 bases at J, leaving 3 bases unmatched. Germline CDR1 and CDR2: SEHNR and FQNEAQ (reference sequence). The CDR3 contains 14 residues. The CDR3 here is CASSSSGWQETQYF. In DNA form, the CDR3 reads TGTGCCAGCAGCTCTAGCGGGTGGCAAGAGACCCAGTACTTC.

The chain employs TRBV27 and TRBJ1-4; a possible D gene is TRBD1 (5 bases). CDR1 and CDR2 from the germline V gene are MNHEY and SMNVEV (reference sequence). The V end lost 5 bases, the J end lost 0 bases, and 16 bases lay between the germline ends. The CDR3 consists of 17 residues. The CDR3 spells CASSRTNGFATNEKLFF. CDR3 nucleotide sequence: TGTGCCAGCAGTCGGACAAACGGGTTTGCAACTAATGAAAAACTGTTTTTT.

The CDR3 loop is CASSIRDRVRTGTGKANTGELFF. The DNA for the CDR3 is TGTGCCAGTAGTATCCGAGACCGGGTTCGGACAGGGACTGGAAAAGCGAACACCGGGGAGCTGTTTTTT. The chain recombines TRBV19 with TRBJ2-2, with 8 bases matching TRBD1. This CDR3 comprises 23 residues. The germline V gene encodes CDR1 LNHDA and CDR2 SQIVND (reference sequence). V gave up 3 bases and J gave up 0 bases; unmatched junction bases: 24.

The DNA for the CDR3 is TGCGCCAGCAGCTTGGCGAGGCAGGGTTTCGGGACCCAGTACTTC. This encodes CASSLARQGFGTQYF. The chain combines TRBV5-1 with TRBJ2-5; a possible D gene is TRBD1 (5 bases). V lost 0 bases and J lost 7, with 16 bases in between. This CDR3 comprises 15 residues. Germline V gene data show CDR1 as SGHRS and CDR2 as YFSETQ.

This sequence joins TRBV14 and TRBJ1-6; TRBD1 might be the D (5 bases). V shed 4 bases and J shed 10 bases, with 14 bases lying between them. The CDR3 is 14 amino acids. Germline V lookup: CDR1 SGHDN, CDR2 FVKESK. The CDR3, as DNA: TGTGCCAGCAGCCGCAGGGCGCTAGGATCACCCCTCCACTTT. It is translated as CASSRRALGSPLHF.

The rearrangement joins TRBV3-1 (or the pseudogene TRBV3-2) to TRBJ2-1; 14 bases are a match to TRBD2. This CDR3 spans 15 amino acids. V lost 4 bases and J lost 10; bases outside the gene matches: 6. Germline lookup yields CDR1 LGHDT and CDR2 YNNKEL (reference sequence). CDR3: CASSPPGLAGAEQFF. The CDR3 DNA follows: TGTGCCAGCAGCCCGCCGGGACTAGCGGGAGCGGAGCAGTTCTTC.

The chain has TRBV12-5 and TRBJ2-1; 7 positions agree with TRBD1. This CDR3 is 13 amino acids long. J lost 10 bases, V lost 0 bases, and 3 bases had no gene match. Looked up from germline, CDR1 is LGHNT and CDR2 is FRNRAP. Here the CDR3 DNA reads TGTGCTAGTGGTTTGGTAGTAGGGGGCGAGCAGTTCTTC. Protein: CASGLVVGGEQFF.

The V gene is TRBV7-2, the J gene TRBJ2-7; 9 bases line up with TRBD1. This CDR3 spans 16 amino acids. V lost 2 bases to trimming and J lost 7 bases; unmatched junction nucleotides: 12. Per the germline V gene, CDR1 is SGHTA and CDR2 is FQGNSA. The DNA of the CDR3 is TGTGCCAGCAGCTTATATTCAGGACAGGGGTTGGTGGAGCAGTACTTC. Translated, it gives CASSLYSGQGLVEQYF.

The chain carries TRBV12-3 or TRBV12-4 and TRBJ1-1; D call uncertain. The CDR3 extends over 13 amino acids. V was shortened by 4 bases and J by 6 bases, with 12 bases between the two germline ends. CDR3 DNA: TGTGCCAGCAGTTCTAGCGGGAGGTCTGAAGCTTTCTTT. Protein product: CASSSSGRSEAFF.

This clone was found once. The CDR3 coding sequence is TGTGCCAGCAGCCCCAGACAGGGAGCCAACACCGGGGAGCTGTTTTTT. This gives the protein CASSPRQGANTGELFF. The chain combines TRBV7-9 with TRBJ2-2, with 7 bases identical to TRBD1. Germline V gives CDR1 SEHNR, CDR2 FQNEAQ (reference sequence). V shed 5 bases and J 2 bases; nucleotides not matched to a gene: 8. The CDR3 consists of 16 residues.

CDR3 residues: CATSDTGLVPYNEQFF. The DNA of the CDR3 is TGTGCCACCAGTGATACCGGACTAGTCCCCTACAATGAGCAGTTCTTC. This chain joins TRBV24-1 and TRBJ2-1; TRBD2 agrees at 7 bases. V lost 3 bases, J lost 2 bases, and 6 bases stayed unmatched. In germline, CDR1 is KGHDR, CDR2 SFDVKD. The CDR3 totals 16 residues.

This chain's CDR3 is CASSFLAGPPEGGYTF. The CDR3 DNA sequence: TGTGCCAGCAGCTTTCTAGCCGGGCCACCCGAAGGAGGCTACACCTTC. This sequence joins TRBV5-6 and TRBJ1-2; D ambiguous. CDR3 length: 16 amino acids. Per the germline V gene, CDR1 is SGHDT and CDR2 is YYEEEE. Trimming removed 2 bases at V and 8 bases at J, with 22 bases between. Looking up the rest from reference TRBV5-6 and TRBJ1-2 gives the full variable domain: DAGVTQSPTHLIKTRGQQVTLRCSPKSGHDTVSWYQQALGQGPQFIFQYYEEEERQRGNFPDRFSGHQFPNYSSELNVNALLLGDSALYLCASSFLAGPPEGGYTFGSGTRLTVV.

This rearrangement joins TRBV14 to TRBJ1-1; D unresolved. Between the trimmed V and J ends, which lost 6 bases and 4 bases, there was a span of 12 bases. The V gene's germline CDR1 is SGHDN and CDR2 FVKESK. The CDR3 sequence is 13 residues long. The CDR3 DNA reads TGTGCCAGCAGTCCTACGGGGAGCACTGAAGCTTTCTTT. Translating gives CASSPTGSTEAFF.

The chain combines TRBV10-1 with TRBJ2-3, with no clear D. Looked up from germline, CDR1 is WNHNN and CDR2 is SYGVQD (reference sequence). The V end lost 3 bases, the J end lost 0 bases, and 4 bases lay between the germline ends. This CDR3 has 13 residues. The CDR3 here is CASSDNSTDTQYF. The CDR3 DNA follows: TGCGCCAGCAGTGATAACAGCACAGATACGCAGTATTTT.

The rearrangement joins TRBV7-8 to TRBJ2-1; weak D call: TRBD2 (6 bases). The CDR3 has 17 amino acids. Trimming stripped 5 bases from V and 4 bases from J, with 21 bases between. Germline CDR1 and CDR2: SGHVS and FQNEAQ. CDR3 sequence: CASSPPLGRSVYNEQFF. CDR3 DNA sequence: TGTGCCAGCAGCCCTCCGTTGGGGAGGTCCGTATACAATGAGCAGTTCTTC. Full variable domain (remainder filled in from reference TRBV7-8 and TRBJ2-1): GAGVSQSPRYKVAKRGQDVALRCDPISGHVSLFWYQQALGQGPEFLTYFQNEAQLDKSGLPSDRFFAERPEGSVSTLKIQRTQQEDSAVYLCASSPPLGRSVYNEQFFGPGTRLTVL.

V is TRBV7-8 and J is TRBJ2-7; D could derive from TRBD1 or TRBD2 (6 bases each). The CDR3 is 15 residues long. The germline V gene has CDR1 SGHVS and CDR2 FQNEAQ. V was pared by 6 bases and J by 2 bases, with 17 bases between. The CDR3 sequence: CASRPNRDSAYEQYF. The CDR3, as DNA: TGTGCCAGCAGACCTAACAGGGACTCCGCCTACGAGCAGTACTTC. Drawing the rest from reference TRBV7-8 and TRBJ2-7, the complete variable domain is GAGVSQSPRYKVAKRGQDVALRCDPISGHVSLFWYQQALGQGPEFLTYFQNEAQLDKSGLPSDRFFAERPEGSVSTLKIQRTQQEDSAVYLCASRPNRDSAYEQYFGPGTRLTVT.

The chain employs TRBV30 and TRBJ2-3, with 9 positions matching TRBD2. The CDR3 has 14 residues. Trimming took 4 bases from V and 2 from J; bases not matched to a gene: 4. Germline V gene lookup returns CDR1 GTSNPN and CDR2 SVGIG (reference sequence). The CDR3 region is CAWTTSGLTDTQYF. CDR3 in DNA: TGTGCCTGGACGACTAGCGGTCTCACAGATACGCAGTATTTT.

The rearrangement links TRBV10-3 to TRBJ1-2; D might be TRBD1 (5 bases). The V end was cut by 2 bases, the J end by 6 bases, with 16 bases between. Germline CDR1 ENHRY, CDR2 SYGVKD. CDR3 size: 15 residues. Written as DNA, the CDR3 is TGTGCCATCAGTGAGAGAGACACTCGGGGCGATGGCTACACCTTC. Translated: CAISERDTRGDGYTF.